The present T cell receptor (beta chain) was sequenced within a study of early T cells in non-severe SARS-CoV-2 infection. This clonotype was counted a few times. The CDR3 is made up of 14 amino acids. V lost 5 bases, J lost 4 bases, and 8 bases stayed unmatched. Germline V gene sequence: CDR1 DFQATT, CDR2 SNEGSKA (reference sequence). In TCRdb, the 5' RACE reads were re-called with MiXCR into one record per CDR3 protein. The table lists more than 45,000 distinct CDR3 sequences, around 12% of them singletons, with around 4.9% in the top ten. The clonotype comes from an adult who was a healthcare worker with PCR-confirmed SARS-CoV-2 infection or an uninfected control (not recorded which). The chain has TRBV20-1 and TRBJ1-1; TRBD1 matches 9 bases. Sequenced: whole blood. CDR3 residues: CSAGPGQGSTEAFF. The CDR3 nucleotides are TGCAGTGCTGGACCGGGACAGGGCTCCACTGAAGCTTTCTTT.